This entry lists 27 T cell receptor beta chains sequenced from one sample in a study of T cells in Graves' hyperthyroidism and ophthalmopathy. Amplified TCR beta CDR3 regions came from RNA transcripts. The HTBI primer set drove a first-round RT-PCR of the TCR CDR3. TCRdb reanalysed the multiplex PCR reads using MiXCR and keeps one entry per CDR3 protein. The sample contains roughly 500,000 distinct CDR3 sequences, roughly 25% of which appear only once. The sample taken for sequencing was blood. The receptors derive from a woman aged 30 to 39 with Graves' ophthalmopathy.

This clonotype was picked up many times. This chain links TRBV7-8 with TRBJ2-7; TRBD1 aligns across 8 bases. CDR3 length: 15 amino acids. V lost 5 bases to trimming and J lost 2 bases; unmatched junction nucleotides: 8. From germline, CDR1 is SGHVS and CDR2 FQNEAQ. CDR3 sequence (DNA): TGTGCCAGCAGCCGGGACAGGTACCACCCCTACGAGCAGTACTTC. Its translation: CASSRDRYHPYEQYF.

As concerns this clonotype: Given a much more abundant clone one base away, this may be a read error. No conserved phenylalanine or tryptophan is present at the end of the CDR3, so a read error is the likely explanation. The V and J genes are TRBV20-1 and TRBJ1-5, with a possible D match to TRBD1 (5 bases). The germline V gene has CDR1 DFQATT and CDR2 SNEGSKA (reference sequence). Trimming took off 0 bases at V and 2 bases at J, with 14 bases between the two ends. The CDR3 is 16 residues long. The CDR3: CSAREGPGGGNQPQHL. The CDR3 region has the DNA TGCAGTGCTAGAGAGGGACCGGGAGGAGGCAATCAGCCCCAGCATCTT.

This clonotype was counted ten times or more. J is TRBJ2-2 and V is TRBV11-1, with D unresolved. Between the trimmed V and J ends, which lost 5 bases and 5 bases, there was a span of 21 bases. The CDR3 has 17 residues. The germline gives CDR1 SGHAT, CDR2 FQDESV (reference sequence). The CDR3 DNA sequence: TGTGCCAGCAGCCCCGTAGGCGGCCAAGTGGGAACCGGGGAGCTGTTTTTT. Translation gives CASSPVGGQVGTGELFF.

This clonotype was seen many times. The V and J genes are TRBV12-3 or TRBV12-4 and TRBJ1-2; 8 bases map to TRBD1. J gave up 1 base and V 6 bases, and 4 bases lay outside the gene matches. This CDR3 is 14 amino acids long. In DNA form, the CDR3 reads TGTGCCAGCAGCGAGACAGGGGTTAACTATGGCTACACCTTC. This encodes CASSETGVNYGYTF.

This chain connects TRBV12-3 or TRBV12-4 to TRBJ2-5; 7 nucleotides align to TRBD2. Losses at the gene ends were 0 bases for V and 5 bases for J; bases not matched to a gene: 6. The CDR3 sequence is 15 residues long. The CDR3 loop reads CASSLAGGPGETQYF. The CDR3 DNA follows: TGTGCCAGCAGTTTAGCGGGAGGGCCTGGGGAGACCCAGTACTTC.

This clonotype has a count of ten or more. The chain links TRBV10-3 to TRBJ1-1; weak D call: TRBD1 (6 bases). The CDR3 is 14 amino acids. The ends were cut back, 6 bases at V and 0 bases at J, with 11 bases in the middle. Germline V CDR1 and CDR2: ENHRY, SYGVKD. The CDR3 DNA follows: TGTGCCATCAGCCCCGGGACATTGAACACTGAAGCTTTCTTT. Amino acids: CAISPGTLNTEAFF.

The CDR3 DNA follows: TGTGCCAGCAGTTTAATAGCCGGGGAGCTGTTTTTT. This gives the protein CASSLIAGELFF. V usage is TRBV12-3 or TRBV12-4 and J usage is TRBJ2-2, with no clear D. The CDR3 is made up of 12 amino acids. V was shortened by 2 bases and J by 6 bases, with 4 bases between the two germline ends.

This clonotype was seen repeatedly, ten times or more. The chain joins TRBV12-3 or TRBV12-4 to TRBJ2-2; 10 bases agree with TRBD2. This CDR3 has 17 residues. J was trimmed by 0 bases and V by 8 bases; bases with no gene match: 9. Here the CDR3 DNA reads TGTGCCAGCGGGCAACTAGCGGGGAGATCGAACACCGGGGAGCTGTTTTTT. Amino acid sequence: CASGQLAGRSNTGELFF.

This clonotype came up a few times. Here the CDR3 reads CASSQGLLNPYEQYF. The DNA of the CDR3 is TGTGCCAGCAGCCAAGGACTCCTCAACCCCTACGAGCAGTACTTC. This sequence joins TRBV4-2 and TRBJ2-7, with D uncertain. Germline CDR1 LGHNA, CDR2 YNFKEQ. With 1 base removed from V and 2 bases from J, the gap between germline ends came to 12 bases. The CDR3 is made up of 15 amino acids.

This clonotype was seen just once. The V call is TRBV29-1, the J call TRBJ2-5; the match to TRBD2 covers 7 bases. Germline V gene data show CDR1 as SQVTM and CDR2 as ANQGSEA. Trimming cost V 7 bases and J 5 bases; bases outside gene matches: 10. There are 13 residues in the CDR3. CDR3: CSASSSGRETQYF. The CDR3 coding sequence is TGCAGCGCCTCTTCTAGCGGTCGGGAGACCCAGTACTTC.

This clonotype was counted many times. DNA for the CDR3: TGTGCCAGCAGTACGAGAGAGGGGGTCAATCAGCCCCAGCATTTT. Protein product: CASSTREGVNQPQHF. The chain employs TRBV6-2 or TRBV6-3 and TRBJ1-5, with D possibly TRBD1 on 6 matching bases. V lost 5 bases and J 3 bases, leaving 14 bases between the germline ends. CDR3 length equals 15 residues. From germline, CDR1 is MNHEY and CDR2 SVGEGT.

This clonotype has at least ten counts. The V gene is TRBV2, the J gene TRBJ1-2; no firm D call. Germline V gene sequence: CDR1 SNHLY, CDR2 FYNNEI. This CDR3 has 15 residues. V was clipped by 7 bases and J by 4 bases, with 19 bases between them. The CDR3 region has the DNA TGTGCCAGCATCCAGTCCCCTACCGGGAGCTATGGCTACACCTTC. Residues: CASIQSPTGSYGYTF.

Only one count was recorded for this clonotype. The rearrangement uses TRBV28 and TRBJ2-5; 9 nucleotides agree with TRBD2. V gave up 5 bases and J gave up 5 bases; unmatched junction bases: 9. This CDR3 is built from 15 residues. Germline lookup yields CDR1 MDHEN and CDR2 SYDVKM. CDR3 sequence: CASSPIGAGGETQYF. CDR3 DNA: TGTGCCAGCAGTCCGATTGGAGCGGGAGGTGAGACCCAGTACTTC.

This clonotype was found many times. The genes are TRBV27 and TRBJ1-2; D call uncertain. Germline V gives CDR1 MNHEY, CDR2 SMNVEV (reference sequence). The CDR3 contains 13 residues. Trimming cost V 7 bases and J 5 bases, with 14 bases left between them. In DNA form, the CDR3 reads TGTGCCAGCACTCCTCTGAGGCCTTATGGCTACACCTTC. Its protein product is CASTPLRPYGYTF.

This clonotype appeared many times. The chain recombines TRBV7-6 with TRBJ1-5; a weak D match, TRBD1 (5 bases). Per the germline V gene, CDR1 is SGHVS and CDR2 is FNYEAQ. The CDR3 runs to 15 residues. Trimming took 1 base from V and 4 from J, leaving 11 bases between them. CDR3 residues: CASSLGKGSNQPQHF. For the CDR3, the DNA is TGTGCCAGCAGCTTAGGGAAGGGGAGTAATCAGCCCCAGCATTTT.

Here the CDR3 reads CSARGSTSRFYEQYF. The CDR3 DNA reads TGCAGTGCTAGAGGATCGACAAGCCGGTTCTACGAGCAGTACTTC. V usage is TRBV20-1 and J usage is TRBJ2-7, with D unresolved. Trimming took 1 base from V and 3 from J, leaving 16 bases between them. The CDR3 extends over 15 amino acids. CDR1 DFQATT and CDR2 SNEGSKA come from the germline V gene (reference sequence).

In this sample, this clonotype turned up many times. This chain connects TRBV12-3 or TRBV12-4 to TRBJ2-7; TRBD1 matches at 8 bases. CDR3 length equals 13 residues. Trimming removed 3 bases from V and 6 bases from J; junction bases left unmatched: 4. The chain's CDR3 is CASSFRDRGEQYF. The CDR3 coding sequence is TGTGCCAGCAGTTTTCGCGACAGGGGCGAGCAGTACTTC.

V is TRBV15 and J is TRBJ2-7; 9 positions agree with TRBD1. Germline V gene data show CDR1 as LNHNV and CDR2 as YYDKDF (reference sequence). The CDR3 loop spans 15 amino acids. V was clipped by 1 base and J by 4 bases; unmatched bases: 5. The CDR3 spells CATSRAGTGLYEQYF. CDR3 nucleotide sequence: TGTGCCACCAGCAGAGCCGGGACAGGGCTATACGAGCAGTACTTC.

The chain recombines TRBV15 with TRBJ2-5, with 10 positions matching TRBD2. The ends lost 0 bases at V and 4 bases at J; junction bases unmatched: 5. This CDR3 is built from 16 residues. The germline CDR1 and CDR2 sequences are LNHNV and YYDKDF (reference sequence). In DNA, the CDR3 is TGTGCCACCAGCAGAGATATAAGCGGGGGGGCAGAGACCCAGTACTTC. As protein: CATSRDISGGAETQYF.

This clonotype was counted many times. The CDR3 region has the DNA TGTGCCAGCACCCGTAGCGGGGATATGAGAGAGACCCAGTACTTC. This sequence encodes CASTRSGDMRETQYF. The V gene is TRBV7-8, the J gene TRBJ2-5, with 8 bases lining up with TRBD2. This CDR3 contains 15 residues. Germline loops: CDR1 SGHVS, CDR2 FQNEAQ. The V segment lost 7 bases and the J segment 4 bases; nucleotides outside the gene matches: 11.

In its sample, this clonotype was seen many times. V usage is TRBV2 and J usage is TRBJ1-5; D call uncertain. Germline CDR1 is SNHLY and CDR2 is FYNNEI. Trimming removed 6 bases from V and 0 bases from J, with 12 bases in between. The CDR3 sequence is 15 residues long. The CDR3 loop is CASSAGKYSNQPQHF. The DNA of the CDR3 is TGTGCCAGCAGCGCGGGGAAATATAGCAATCAGCCCCAGCATTTT.

In its sample, this clonotype was seen many times. V and J are TRBV7-8 and TRBJ1-1; D is ambiguous. Trimming left V 2 bases short and J 0 bases short, with 16 bases between. Germline CDR1 SGHVS, CDR2 FQNEAQ. The CDR3 totals 17 residues. CDR3: CASSLIEAVTVNTEAFF. The CDR3 DNA reads TGTGCCAGCAGCTTAATCGAGGCCGTCACCGTGAACACTGAAGCTTTCTTT. Together with reference TRBV7-8 and TRBJ1-1, the CDR3 gives the full variable domain: GAGVSQSPRYKVAKRGQDVALRCDPISGHVSLFWYQQALGQGPEFLTYFQNEAQLDKSGLPSDRFFAERPEGSVSTLKIQRTQQEDSAVYLCASSLIEAVTVNTEAFFGQGTRLTVV.

To note about this clonotype: A much bigger clone sits one base away, suggesting this may be a read error. This chain uses TRBV20-1 with TRBJ2-5, with D perhaps matching TRBD1 (5 bases). The CDR3 extends over 14 amino acids. Germline CDR1 is DFQATT and CDR2 is SNEGSKA (reference sequence). CDR3 sequence: CSANNIDSQETLYF. The CDR3 DNA sequence: TGCAGTGCAAACAATATCGACAGCCAAGAGACCCTGTACTTC.

This clonotype showed up just once. The missing conserved phenylalanine or tryptophan at the end of this CDR3 makes a read error likely. The limits of the CDR3 on the DNA are not certain, so only TCRdb's listed CDR3 is given. The CDR3 region is CASQGQGGGELCL. The J gene is TRBJ2-2, the V gene TRBV2; the table calls TRBD1, which could not be checked here. Germline CDR1 reads SNHLY; CDR2 reads FYNNEI. A total of 13 residues make up the CDR3, ends included.

This clonotype was counted many times. The rearrangement uses TRBV6-1 and TRBJ1-2; D gene uncertain. Germline loops: CDR1 MNHNS, CDR2 SASEGT. This CDR3 is 14 amino acids long. Trimming removed 9 bases from V and 5 bases from J, with 19 bases in between. CDR3: CASTLTPAGYGYTF. The CDR3 DNA follows: TGTGCCAGTACACTTACACCCGCTGGGTATGGCTACACCTTC.

This clonotype was found once. V usage is TRBV20-1 and J usage is TRBJ2-2, with 11 positions matching TRBD1. J lost 5 bases, V lost 2 bases, and 13 bases had no gene match. The CDR3 sequence is 18 residues long. In germline, CDR1 is DFQATT, CDR2 SNEGSKA (reference sequence). CDR3 nucleotides: TGCAGTGCTAGATACCTTCAATCCGGGACAGGGGGAACCGGGGAGCTGTTTTTT. Its protein is CSARYLQSGTGGTGELFF.

This clonotype was observed many times. The genes are TRBV18 and TRBJ1-1; TRBD1 agrees at 8 bases. With V trimmed by 5 bases and J by 1 base, 9 bases remained unmatched. Germline lookup yields CDR1 KGHSH and CDR2 LQKENI. The CDR3 totals 16 residues. The DNA for the CDR3 is TGTGCCAGCTCAACTGGACAGGGAGGGACGAACACTGAAGCTTTCTTT. This translates into CASSTGQGGTNTEAFF. Full variable domain (remainder filled in from reference TRBV18 and TRBJ1-1): NAGVMQNPRHLVRRRGQEARLRCSPMKGHSHVYWYRQLPEEGLKFMVYLQKENIIDESGMPKERFSAEFPKEGPSILRIQQVVRGDSAAYFCASSTGQGGTNTEAFFGQGTRLTVV.